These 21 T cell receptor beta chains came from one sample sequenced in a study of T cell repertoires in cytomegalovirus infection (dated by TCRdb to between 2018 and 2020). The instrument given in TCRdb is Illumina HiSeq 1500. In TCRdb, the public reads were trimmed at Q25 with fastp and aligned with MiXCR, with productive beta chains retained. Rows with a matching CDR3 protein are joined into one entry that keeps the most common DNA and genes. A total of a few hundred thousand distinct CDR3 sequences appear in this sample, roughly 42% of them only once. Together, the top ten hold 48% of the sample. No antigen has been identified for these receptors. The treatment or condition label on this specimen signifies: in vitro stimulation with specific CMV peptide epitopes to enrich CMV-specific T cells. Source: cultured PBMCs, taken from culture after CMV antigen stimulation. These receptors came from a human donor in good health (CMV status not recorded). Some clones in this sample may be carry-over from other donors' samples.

The CDR3 nucleotides read TGTGCCAGCAGTCGTAGCGGGGCGGGCACCGGGGAGCTGTTTTTT. Translation: CASSRSGAGTGELFF. This chain links TRBV28 with TRBJ2-2; TRBD2 agrees at 8 bases. CDR1 and CDR2 from the germline V gene are MDHEN and SYDVKM. The CDR3 is 15 residues long. Trimming at V came to 5 bases and at J to 4 bases, leaving 6 bases not matched to a gene.

CDR3 nucleotide sequence: TGTGCCAGCAGCCAGTATAGCGGGACTAGCACAGATACGCAGTATTTT. Its protein is CASSQYSGTSTDTQYF. The V gene is TRBV14, the J gene TRBJ2-3; 8 positions match TRBD2. Trimming cost V 3 bases and J 0 bases; bases outside gene matches: 5. The CDR3 consists of 16 residues. CDR1 and CDR2 from the germline V gene are SGHDN and FVKESK.

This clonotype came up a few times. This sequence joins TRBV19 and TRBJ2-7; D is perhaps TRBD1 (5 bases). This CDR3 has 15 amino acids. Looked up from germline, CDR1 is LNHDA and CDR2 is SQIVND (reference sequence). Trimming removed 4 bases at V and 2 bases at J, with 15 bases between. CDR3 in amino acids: CASSTRQFSTYEQYF. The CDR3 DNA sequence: TGTGCCAGTAGTACCAGACAGTTCTCCACCTACGAGCAGTACTTC.

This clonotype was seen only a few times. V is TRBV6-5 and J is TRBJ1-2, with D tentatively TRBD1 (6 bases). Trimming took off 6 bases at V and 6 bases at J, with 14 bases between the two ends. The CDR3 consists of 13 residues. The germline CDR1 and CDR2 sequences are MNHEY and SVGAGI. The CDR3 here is CASRPDRYHGYTF. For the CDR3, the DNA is TGTGCCAGCAGACCCGACAGGTATCATGGCTACACCTTC.

As DNA, the CDR3 is TGTGCCAGCAGCTTAAGTCAGGGGCAAGAGACCCAGTACTTC. It codes for CASSLSQGQETQYF. The chain recombines TRBV7-2 with TRBJ2-5; the D gene is possibly TRBD1 (6 bases). This CDR3 has 14 residues. Germline V gene sequence: CDR1 SGHTA, CDR2 FQGNSA. With 2 bases removed from V and 2 bases from J, the gap between germline ends came to 9 bases. Using reference TRBV7-2 and TRBJ2-5 for the parts outside the CDR3, the full variable domain is GAGVSQSPSNKVTEKGKDVELRCDPISGHTALYWYRQSLGQGLEFLIYFQGNSAPDKSGLPSDRFSAERTGGSVSTLTIQRTQQEDSAVYLCASSLSQGQETQYFGPGTRLLVL.

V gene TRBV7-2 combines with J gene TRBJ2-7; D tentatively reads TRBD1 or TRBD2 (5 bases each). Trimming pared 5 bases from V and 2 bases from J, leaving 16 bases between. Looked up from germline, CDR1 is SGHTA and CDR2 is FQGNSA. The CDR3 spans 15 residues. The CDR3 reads CASSVQTGTPYEQYF. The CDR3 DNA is TGTGCCAGCAGCGTACAGACCGGGACCCCCTACGAGCAGTACTTC.

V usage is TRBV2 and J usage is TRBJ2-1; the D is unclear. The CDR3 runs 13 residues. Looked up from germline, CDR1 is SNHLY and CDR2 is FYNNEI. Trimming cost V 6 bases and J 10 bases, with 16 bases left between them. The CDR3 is CASRSPRAGEQFF. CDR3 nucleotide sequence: TGTGCCAGCAGGAGCCCCCGAGCTGGAGAGCAGTTCTTC.

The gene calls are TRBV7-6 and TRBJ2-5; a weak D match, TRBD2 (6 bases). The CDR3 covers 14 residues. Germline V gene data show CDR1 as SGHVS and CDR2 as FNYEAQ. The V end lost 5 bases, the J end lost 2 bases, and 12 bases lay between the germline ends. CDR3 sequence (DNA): TGTGCCAGCAGCAACTTTGCGGGGCAAGAGACCCAGTACTTC. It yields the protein CASSNFAGQETQYF.

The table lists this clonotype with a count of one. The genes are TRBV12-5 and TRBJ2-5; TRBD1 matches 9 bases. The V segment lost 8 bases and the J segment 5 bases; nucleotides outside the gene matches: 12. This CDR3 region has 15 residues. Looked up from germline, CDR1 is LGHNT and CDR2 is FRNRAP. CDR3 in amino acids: CASSGQGPVGETQYF. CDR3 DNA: TGTGCTAGTTCGGGACAGGGACCCGTAGGGGAGACCCAGTACTTC. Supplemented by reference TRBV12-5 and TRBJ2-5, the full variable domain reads DARVTQTPRHKVTEMGQEVTMRCQPILGHNTVFWYRQTMMQGLELLAYFRNRAPLDDSGMPKDRFSAEMPDATLATLKIQPSEPRDSAVYFCASSGQGPVGETQYFGPGTRLLVL.

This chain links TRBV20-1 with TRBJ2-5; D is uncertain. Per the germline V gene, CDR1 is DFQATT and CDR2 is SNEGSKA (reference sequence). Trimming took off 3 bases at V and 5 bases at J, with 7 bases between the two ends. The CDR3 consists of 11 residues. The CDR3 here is CSASVYETQYF. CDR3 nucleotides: TGCAGTGCTAGCGTGTACGAGACCCAGTACTTC.

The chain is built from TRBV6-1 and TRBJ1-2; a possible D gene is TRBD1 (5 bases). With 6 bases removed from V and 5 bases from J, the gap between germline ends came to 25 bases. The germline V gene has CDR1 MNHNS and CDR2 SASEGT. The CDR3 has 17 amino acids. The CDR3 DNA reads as TGTGCCAGCAGCCGGGGGTTTAGGGGTTTAAGGACTTATGGCTACACCTTC. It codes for CASSRGFRGLRTYGYTF.

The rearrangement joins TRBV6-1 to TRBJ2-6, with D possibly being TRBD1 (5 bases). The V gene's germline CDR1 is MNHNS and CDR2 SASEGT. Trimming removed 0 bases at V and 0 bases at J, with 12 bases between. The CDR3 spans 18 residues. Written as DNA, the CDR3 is TGTGCCAGCAGTGAAGCGTATCAGGGTGTCTCTGGGGCCAACGTCCTGACTTTC. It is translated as CASSEAYQGVSGANVLTF.

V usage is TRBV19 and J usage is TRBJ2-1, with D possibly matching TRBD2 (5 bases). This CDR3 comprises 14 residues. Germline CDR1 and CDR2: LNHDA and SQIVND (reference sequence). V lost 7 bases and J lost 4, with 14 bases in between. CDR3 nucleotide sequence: TGTGCCAGTACGGCGAGGAGACTATACAATGAGCAGTTCTTC. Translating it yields CASTARRLYNEQFF.

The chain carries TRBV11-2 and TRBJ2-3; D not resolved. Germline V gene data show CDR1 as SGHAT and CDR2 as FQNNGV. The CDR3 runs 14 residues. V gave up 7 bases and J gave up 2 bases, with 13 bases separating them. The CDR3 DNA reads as TGTGCCAGCATCCTTCGGGCAGACACAGATACGCAGTATTTT. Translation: CASILRADTDTQYF.

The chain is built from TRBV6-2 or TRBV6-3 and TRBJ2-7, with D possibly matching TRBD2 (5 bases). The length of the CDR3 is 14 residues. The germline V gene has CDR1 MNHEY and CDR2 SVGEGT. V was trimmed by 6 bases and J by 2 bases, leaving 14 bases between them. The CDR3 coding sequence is TGTGCCAGCAGCTCCTTTGCTAGCCCCTACGAGCAGTACTTC. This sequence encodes CASSSFASPYEQYF.

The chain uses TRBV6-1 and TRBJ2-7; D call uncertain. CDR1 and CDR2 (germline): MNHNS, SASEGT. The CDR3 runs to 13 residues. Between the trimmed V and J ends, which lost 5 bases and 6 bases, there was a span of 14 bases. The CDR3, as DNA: TGTGCCAGCAGTACGTGGCCGGTGATCGAGCAGTACTTC. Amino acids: CASSTWPVIEQYF.

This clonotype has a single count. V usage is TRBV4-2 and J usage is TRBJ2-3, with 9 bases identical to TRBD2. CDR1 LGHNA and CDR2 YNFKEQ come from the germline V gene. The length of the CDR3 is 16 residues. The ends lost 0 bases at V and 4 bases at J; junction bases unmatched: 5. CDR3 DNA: TGTGCCAGCAGCCAAGAGCCAGCGGGGGGTTCAGATACGCAGTATTTT. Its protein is CASSQEPAGGSDTQYF.

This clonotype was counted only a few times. The DNA for the CDR3 is TGTGCCAGCAGCTTCCAGCGGGGGGTCGACACCGGGGAGCTGTTTTTT. Translation: CASSFQRGVDTGELFF. The V gene is TRBV5-4, the J gene TRBJ2-2; 9 bases agree with TRBD2. CDR3 length equals 16 residues. From germline, CDR1 is SGHNT and CDR2 YYREEE (reference sequence). V lost 2 bases to trimming and J lost 3 bases; unmatched junction nucleotides: 5.

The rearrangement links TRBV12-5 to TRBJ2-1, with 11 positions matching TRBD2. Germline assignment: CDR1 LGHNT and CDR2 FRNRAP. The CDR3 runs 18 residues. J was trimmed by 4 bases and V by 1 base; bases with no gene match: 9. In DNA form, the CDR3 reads TGTGCTAGTGGTTTGGGACTCGGACTAGCGGGTCTATACAATGAGCAGTTCTTC. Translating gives CASGLGLGLAGLYNEQFF.

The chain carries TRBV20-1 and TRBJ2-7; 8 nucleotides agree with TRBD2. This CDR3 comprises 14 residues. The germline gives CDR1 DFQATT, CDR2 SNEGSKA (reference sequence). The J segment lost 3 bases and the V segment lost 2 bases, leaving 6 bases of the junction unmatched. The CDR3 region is CSARSSSGGYEQYF. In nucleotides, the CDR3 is TGCAGTGCTAGATCCTCGAGCGGGGGCTACGAGCAGTACTTC.

For the CDR3, the DNA is TGTGCCAGCAGCCCAACGGGACTAGCGGGACGCTACAATGAGCAGTTCTTC. This sequence encodes CASSPTGLAGRYNEQFF. V and J are TRBV7-2 and TRBJ2-1; 13 positions agree with TRBD2. Germline trimming cut 5 bases from V and 3 bases from J; bases unmatched to any gene: 7. This CDR3 has 17 amino acids. The germline V gene has CDR1 SGHTA and CDR2 FQGNSA.